This T cell receptor (beta chain) was obtained from a study of CD8 T cells in ankylosing spondylitis. The study, taken as a whole, reports: Matched synovial fluid from ankylosing spondylitis patients was reported to be enriched for disease-linked clones. Blood of patients with ankylosing spondylitis appeared to be characterized by a TCR beta motif of eight highly homologous variants.

TCRdb passed the 5' RACE reads through MiXCR, listing each CDR3 protein once. The sample shows about 400,000 distinct CDR3 sequences, around 22% of them seen only once. This clonotype was seen a handful of times. Its target is unknown. The CDR3 consists of 14 residues. With 4 bases clipped from V and 3 bases from J, the junction kept 6 bases outside the gene matches. From germline, CDR1 is SGHKS and CDR2 YYEKEE (reference sequence). Source material: blood, either unsorted or a sorted T cell fraction (not recorded which). The chain is built from TRBV5-5 and TRBJ2-7; 8 bases are shared with TRBD1. The sequence came from a male donor with ankylosing spondylitis. CDR3 coding DNA: TGTGCCAGCAGCACCCGACAGGGGTACTACGAGCAGTACTTC. As protein: CASSTRQGYYEQYF.